A single TCR beta chain is shown here with its context. Its antigen is unknown. With 3 bases removed from V and 0 bases from J, the gap between germline ends came to 21 bases. Germline values: CDR1 LNHNV, CDR2 YYDKDF (reference sequence). The CDR3 totals 19 residues. The entry originates in a study of CD8+CD57+ T cells in acquired aplastic anemia. Study at large: DNA from sorted CD4+ and CD8+ cells averaged roughly 3.4 ug. Regarding the study as a whole: The number of CD8+ CDR3 sequences shared by patients and controls was 25 to 35. No significant patient-versus-control difference appeared in CD8+ Simpson's diversity.

The study profiled TCR beta VDJ and CDR3 using genomic DNA as template. Via MiXCR, TCRdb re-called the reads, giving one row per CDR3 protein. Among about 190,000 distinct CDR3 sequences, roughly 56% were seen once, and the ten largest hold about 17%. The sample taken for sequencing was sorted CD4+, CD8+, or CD8+CD57+ T cells (not recorded which) from PBMCs. V is TRBV15 and J is TRBJ1-3; the D gene is possibly TRBD1 (5 bases). This sequence was found in a human donor in good health, serving as a control. CDR3 in amino acids: CATSRLSTGRLSSGNTIYF. In DNA form, the CDR3 reads TGTGCCACCAGCAGGCTGTCGACGGGACGTTTGAGCTCTGGAAACACCATATATTTT.